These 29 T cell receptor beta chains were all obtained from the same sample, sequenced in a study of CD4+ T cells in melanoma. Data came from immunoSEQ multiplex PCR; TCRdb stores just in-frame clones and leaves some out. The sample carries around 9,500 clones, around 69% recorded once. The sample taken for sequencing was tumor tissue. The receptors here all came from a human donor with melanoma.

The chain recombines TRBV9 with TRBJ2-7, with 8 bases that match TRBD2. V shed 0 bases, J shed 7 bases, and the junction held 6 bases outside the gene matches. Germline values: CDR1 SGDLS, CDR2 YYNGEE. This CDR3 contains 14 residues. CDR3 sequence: CASSVASRGGEQYF. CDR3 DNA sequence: TGTGCCAGCAGCGTAGCTTCCCGGGGGGGTGAGCAGTACTTC.

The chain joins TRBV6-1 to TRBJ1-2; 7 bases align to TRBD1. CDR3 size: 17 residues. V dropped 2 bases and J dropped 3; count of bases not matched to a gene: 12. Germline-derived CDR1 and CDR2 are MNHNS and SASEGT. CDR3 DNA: TGTGCCAGCAGTGAAACCGGACAGGTTGGGGCCTACTATGGCTACACCTTC. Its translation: CASSETGQVGAYYGYTF.

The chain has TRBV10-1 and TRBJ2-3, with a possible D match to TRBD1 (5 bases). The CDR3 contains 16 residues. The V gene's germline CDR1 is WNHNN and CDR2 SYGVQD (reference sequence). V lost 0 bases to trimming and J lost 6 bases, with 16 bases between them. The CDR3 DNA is TGCGCCAGCAGTGAGTCGGCCGCAGGGTTTTTGGATACGCAGTATTTT. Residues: CASSESAAGFLDTQYF.

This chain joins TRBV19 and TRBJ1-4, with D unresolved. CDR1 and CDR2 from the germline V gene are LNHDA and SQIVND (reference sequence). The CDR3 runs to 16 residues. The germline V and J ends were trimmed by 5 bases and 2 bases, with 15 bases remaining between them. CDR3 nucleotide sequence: TGTGCCAGTAGTGACATTACAGCTTCCACTAATGAAAAACTGTTTTTT. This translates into CASSDITASTNEKLFF.

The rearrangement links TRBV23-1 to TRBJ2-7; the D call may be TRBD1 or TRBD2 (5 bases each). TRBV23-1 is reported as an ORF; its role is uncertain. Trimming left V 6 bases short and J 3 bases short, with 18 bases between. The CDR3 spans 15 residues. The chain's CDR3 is CASSRKGPTRYEQYF. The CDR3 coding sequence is TGCGCCAGCAGCCGAAAGGGACCCACCCGCTACGAGCAGTACTTC.

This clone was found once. This chain's CDR3 is CAISGRHGITYEQYF. The CDR3 nucleotides read TGTGCCATTTCCGGGCGACACGGCATCACCTACGAGCAGTACTTC. The chain has TRBV7-9 and TRBJ2-7; D ambiguous. V was clipped by 10 bases and J by 2 bases, with 21 bases between them. Germline V CDR1 and CDR2: SEHNR, FQNEAQ (reference sequence). The CDR3 spans 15 residues.

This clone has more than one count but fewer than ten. The CDR3 loop reads CASSNPRGPLHF. The CDR3 nucleotides are TGTGCCAGCAGTAACCCCCGAGGGCCCCTCCACTTT. The rearrangement joins TRBV28 to TRBJ1-6, with D unresolved. The CDR3 loop spans 12 amino acids. CDR1 is MDHEN, CDR2 SYDVKM, per germline. Trimming stripped 5 bases from V and 13 bases from J, with 12 bases between.

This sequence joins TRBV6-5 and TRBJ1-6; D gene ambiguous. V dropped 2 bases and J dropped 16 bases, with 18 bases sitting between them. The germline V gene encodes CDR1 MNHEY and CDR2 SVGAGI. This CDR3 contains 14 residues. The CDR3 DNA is TGTGCCAGCAGTTACGTCCAGAACCACAAATGGCTCCACTTT. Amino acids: CASSYVQNHKWLHF.

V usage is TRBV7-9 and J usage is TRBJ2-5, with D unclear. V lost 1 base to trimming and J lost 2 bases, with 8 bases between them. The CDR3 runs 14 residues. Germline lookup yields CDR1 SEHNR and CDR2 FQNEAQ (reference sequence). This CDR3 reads CASSLGVSQETQYF. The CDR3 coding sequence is TGTGCCAGCAGCTTAGGAGTGAGTCAAGAGACCCAGTACTTC.

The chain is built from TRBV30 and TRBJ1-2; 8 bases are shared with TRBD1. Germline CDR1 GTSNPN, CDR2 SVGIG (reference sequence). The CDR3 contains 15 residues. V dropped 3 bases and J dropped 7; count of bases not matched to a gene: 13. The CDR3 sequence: CAWRGTGLVVGGYTF. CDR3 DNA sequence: TGTGCCTGGAGAGGGACAGGCTTAGTCGTTGGTGGCTACACCTTC.

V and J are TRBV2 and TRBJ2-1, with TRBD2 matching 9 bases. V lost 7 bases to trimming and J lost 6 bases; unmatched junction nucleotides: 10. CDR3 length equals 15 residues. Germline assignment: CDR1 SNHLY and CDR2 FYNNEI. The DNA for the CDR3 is TGTGCCAGCAACCGGGGACTAGCCAGATTCAATGAGCAGTTCTTC. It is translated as CASNRGLARFNEQFF. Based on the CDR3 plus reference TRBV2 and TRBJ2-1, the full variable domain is EPEVTQTPSHQVTQMGQEVILRCVPISNHLYFYWYRQILGQKVEFLVSFYNNEISEKSEIFDDQFSVERPDGSNFTLKIRSTKLEDSAMYFCASNRGLARFNEQFFGPGTRLTVL.

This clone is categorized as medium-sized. CDR3 nucleotides: TGTGCCAGCAGCTTAGTTGGCTCTGGGGCCAACGTCCTGACTTTC. This gives the protein CASSLVGSGANVLTF. The rearrangement joins TRBV7-6 to TRBJ2-6, with D unresolved. The CDR3 has 15 amino acids. Between the trimmed V and J ends, which lost 1 base and 0 bases, there was a span of 4 bases. Germline V lookup: CDR1 SGHVS, CDR2 FNYEAQ.

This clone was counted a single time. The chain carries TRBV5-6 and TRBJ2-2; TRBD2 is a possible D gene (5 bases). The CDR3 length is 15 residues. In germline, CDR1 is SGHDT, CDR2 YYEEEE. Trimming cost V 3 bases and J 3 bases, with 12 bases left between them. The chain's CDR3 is CASSSREQYTGELFF. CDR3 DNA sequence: TGTGCCAGCAGCTCTAGGGAGCAGTACACCGGGGAGCTGTTTTTT.

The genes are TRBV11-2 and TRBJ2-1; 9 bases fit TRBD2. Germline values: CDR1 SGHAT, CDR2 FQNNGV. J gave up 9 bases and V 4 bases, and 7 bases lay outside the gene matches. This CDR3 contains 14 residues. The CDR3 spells CASSSPAGGSEQFF. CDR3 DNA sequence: TGTGCCAGCAGCTCCCCGGCGGGGGGGAGTGAGCAGTTCTTC.

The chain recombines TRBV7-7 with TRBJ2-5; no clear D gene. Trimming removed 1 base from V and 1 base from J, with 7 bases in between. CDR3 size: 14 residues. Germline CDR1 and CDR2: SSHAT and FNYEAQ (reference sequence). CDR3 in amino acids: CASSLDLTQETQYF. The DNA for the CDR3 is TGTGCCAGCAGCTTAGACTTAACCCAAGAGACCCAGTACTTC. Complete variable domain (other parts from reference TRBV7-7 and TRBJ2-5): GAGVSQSPRYKVTKRGQDVTLRCDPISSHATLYWYQQALGQGPEFLTYFNYEAQPDKSGLPSDRFSAERPEGSISTLTIQRTEQRDSAMYRCASSLDLTQETQYFGPGTRLLVL.

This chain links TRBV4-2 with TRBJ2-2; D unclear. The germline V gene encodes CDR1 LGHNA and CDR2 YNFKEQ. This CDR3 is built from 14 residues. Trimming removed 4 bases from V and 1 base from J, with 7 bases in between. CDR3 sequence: CASSPSLNTGELFF. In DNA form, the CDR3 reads TGTGCCAGCAGCCCCTCCCTGAACACCGGGGAGCTGTTTTTT.

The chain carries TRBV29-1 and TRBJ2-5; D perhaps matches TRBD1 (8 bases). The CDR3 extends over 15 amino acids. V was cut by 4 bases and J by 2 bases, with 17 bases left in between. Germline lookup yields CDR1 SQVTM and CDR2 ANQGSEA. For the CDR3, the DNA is TGCAGCGTTGTGGGGGGGACAGGAGTTCAAGAGACCCAGTACTTC. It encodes CSVVGGTGVQETQYF.

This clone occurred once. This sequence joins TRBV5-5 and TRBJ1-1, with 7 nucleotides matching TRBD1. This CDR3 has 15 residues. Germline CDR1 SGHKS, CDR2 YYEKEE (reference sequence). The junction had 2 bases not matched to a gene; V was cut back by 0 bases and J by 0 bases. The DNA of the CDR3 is TGTGCCAGCAGCTTGGAGGGGGCGCTGAACACTGAAGCTTTCTTT. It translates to CASSLEGALNTEAFF. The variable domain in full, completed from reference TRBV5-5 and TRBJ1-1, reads DAGVTQSPTHLIKTRGQQVTLRCSPISGHKSVSWYQQVLGQGPQFIFQYYEKEERGRGNFPDRFSARQFPNYSSELNVNALLLGDSALYLCASSLEGALNTEAFFGQGTRLTVV.

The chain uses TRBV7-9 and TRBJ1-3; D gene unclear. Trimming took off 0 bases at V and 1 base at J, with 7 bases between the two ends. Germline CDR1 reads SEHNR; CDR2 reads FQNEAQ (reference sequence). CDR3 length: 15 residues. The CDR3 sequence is CASSLALTSGNTIYF. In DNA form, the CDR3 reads TGTGCCAGCAGCTTAGCGCTCACTTCTGGAAACACCATATATTTT.

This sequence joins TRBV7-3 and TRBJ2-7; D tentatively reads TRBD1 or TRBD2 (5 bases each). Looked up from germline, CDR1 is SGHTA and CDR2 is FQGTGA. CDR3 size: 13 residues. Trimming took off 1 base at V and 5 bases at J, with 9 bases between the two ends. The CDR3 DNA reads TGTGCCAGCAGCTTAAGCCGGGACCACGAGCAGTACTTC. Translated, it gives CASSLSRDHEQYF.

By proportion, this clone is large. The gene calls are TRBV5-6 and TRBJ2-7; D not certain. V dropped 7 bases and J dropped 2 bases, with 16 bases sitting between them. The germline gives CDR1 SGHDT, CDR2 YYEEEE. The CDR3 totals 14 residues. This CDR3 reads CASGWAESPYEQYF. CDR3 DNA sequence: TGTGCCAGCGGGTGGGCCGAGAGCCCCTACGAGCAGTACTTC. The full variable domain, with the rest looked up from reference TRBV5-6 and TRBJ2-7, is DAGVTQSPTHLIKTRGQQVTLRCSPKSGHDTVSWYQQALGQGPQFIFQYYEEEERQRGNFPDRFSGHQFPNYSSELNVNALLLGDSALYLCASGWAESPYEQYFGPGTRLTVT.

In DNA, the CDR3 is TGCGCCAGCAGGGGAACTCACCGGGACAGCTACACTGAAGCTTTCTTT. Its protein product is CASRGTHRDSYTEAFF. The J gene is TRBJ1-1, the V gene TRBV10-1; the match to TRBD1 covers 7 bases. CDR1 and CDR2 (germline): WNHNN, SYGVQD (reference sequence). The CDR3 is 16 residues long. J lost 3 bases, V lost 6 bases, and 13 bases had no gene match.

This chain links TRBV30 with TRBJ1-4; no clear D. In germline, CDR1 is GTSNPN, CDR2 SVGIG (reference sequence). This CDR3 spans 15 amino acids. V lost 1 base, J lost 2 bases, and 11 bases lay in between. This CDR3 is CAWSAGRGTNEKLFF. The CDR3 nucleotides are TGTGCCTGGAGTGCCGGCCGAGGGACTAATGAAAAACTGTTTTTT. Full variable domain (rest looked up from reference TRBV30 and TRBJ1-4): SQTIHQWPATLVQPVGSPLSLECTVEGTSNPNLYWYRQAAGRGLQLLFYSVGIGQISSEVPQNLSASRPQDRQFILSSKKLLLSDSGFYLCAWSAGRGTNEKLFFGSGTQLSVL.

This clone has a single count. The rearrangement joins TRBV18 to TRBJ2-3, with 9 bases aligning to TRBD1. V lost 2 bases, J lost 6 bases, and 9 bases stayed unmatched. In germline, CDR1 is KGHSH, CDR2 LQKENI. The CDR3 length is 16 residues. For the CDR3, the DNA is TGTGCCAGCTCACCAAGGGACAGGGTCGGTGTTGATACGCAGTATTTT. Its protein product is CASSPRDRVGVDTQYF.

The CDR3 protein is CASSQDPRSPLHF. Written as DNA, the CDR3 is TGTGCCAGCAGTCAGGACCCCCGTTCTCCCCTCCACTTT. This chain links TRBV7-6 with TRBJ1-6; D remains unclear. The CDR3 sequence is 13 residues long. Trimming left V 6 bases short and J 13 bases short, with 16 bases between. Germline-derived CDR1 and CDR2 are SGHVS and FNYEAQ.

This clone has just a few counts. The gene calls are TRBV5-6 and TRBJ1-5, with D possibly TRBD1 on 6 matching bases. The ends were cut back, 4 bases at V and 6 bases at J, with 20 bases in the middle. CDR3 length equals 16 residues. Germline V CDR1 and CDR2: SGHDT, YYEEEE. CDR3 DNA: TGTGCCAGCAGCCAGAGGGTGGGGGGGGGCAGTCAGCCCCAGCATTTT. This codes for CASSQRVGGGSQPQHF.

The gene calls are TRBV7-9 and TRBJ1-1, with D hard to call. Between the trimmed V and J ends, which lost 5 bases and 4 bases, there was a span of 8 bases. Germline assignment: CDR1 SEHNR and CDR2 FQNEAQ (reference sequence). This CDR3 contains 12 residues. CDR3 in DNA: TGTGCCAGCAGCCCGAGGAGCACTGAAGCTTTCTTT. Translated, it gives CASSPRSTEAFF.

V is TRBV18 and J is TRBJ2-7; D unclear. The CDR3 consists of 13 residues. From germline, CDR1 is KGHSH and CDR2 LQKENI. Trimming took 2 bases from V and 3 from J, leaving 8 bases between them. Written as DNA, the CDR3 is TGTGCCAGCTCACCAGGTTCAGACTACGAGCAGTACTTC. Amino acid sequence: CASSPGSDYEQYF. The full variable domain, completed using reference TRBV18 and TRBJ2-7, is NAGVMQNPRHLVRRRGQEARLRCSPMKGHSHVYWYRQLPEEGLKFMVYLQKENIIDESGMPKERFSAEFPKEGPSILRIQQVVRGDSAAYFCASSPGSDYEQYFGPGTRLTVT.

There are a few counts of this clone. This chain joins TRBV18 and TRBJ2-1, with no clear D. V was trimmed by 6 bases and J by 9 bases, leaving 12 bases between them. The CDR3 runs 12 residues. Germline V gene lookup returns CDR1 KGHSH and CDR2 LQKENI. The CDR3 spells CASSPTLGEQFF. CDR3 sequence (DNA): TGTGCCAGCTCTCCTACATTGGGTGAGCAGTTCTTC.